This TCR beta chain emerged from a study of identifying expanded T cells in peripheral blood. CDR1 is MNHEY, CDR2 SMNVEV, per germline (reference sequence). CDR3 size: 14 residues. With respect to this clone: Its antigen is as yet unknown. The junction does not match germline at one end; this may be a read error.

Notes on the study in general: Over around two and four weeks, about 16.4 and 19 clones changed, versus approximately 1.2 between replicates. Roughly 2-week clone count variance significantly increased as total template count grew.

During the collection period, no donor immune events like infections were recorded. Here immunoSEQ multiplex PCR was the method, and the copy in TCRdb shows in-frame clones only, minus some. The sample records around 70,000 clones, 85% to 90% being singletons. The TCR comes from a person aged 18 to 70 in good health. The genes are TRBV27 and TRBJ1-2; D may be TRBD1 (5 bases). Sample: blood. CDR3 residues: CASSGNFGQDRYRF. The CDR3 region has the DNA TGTGCCAGCAGTGGGAATTTCGGACAAGACCGTTATCGCTTC.